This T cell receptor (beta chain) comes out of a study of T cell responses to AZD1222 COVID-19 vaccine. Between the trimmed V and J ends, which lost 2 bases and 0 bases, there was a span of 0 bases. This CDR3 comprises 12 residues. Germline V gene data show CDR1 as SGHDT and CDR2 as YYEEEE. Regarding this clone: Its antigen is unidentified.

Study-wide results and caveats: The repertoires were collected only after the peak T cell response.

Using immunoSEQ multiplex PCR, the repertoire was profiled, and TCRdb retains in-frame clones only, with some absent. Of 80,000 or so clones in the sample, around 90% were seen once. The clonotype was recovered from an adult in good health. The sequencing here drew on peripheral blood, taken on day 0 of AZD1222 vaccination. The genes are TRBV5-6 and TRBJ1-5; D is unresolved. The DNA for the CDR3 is TGTGCCAGCAGCTTTAGCAATCAGCCCCAGCATTTT. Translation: CASSFSNQPQHF.